The TCR beta chain described here comes from a study of cytomegalovirus exposure and HLA in healthy donors. Study-level findings and limits: Researchers reported in a later analysis that a missense DCLRE1C variant was tied to TCR beta V- and J-gene trimming.

This CDR3 has 13 amino acids. Germline CDR1 SGDLS, CDR2 YYNGEE. V gave up 3 bases and J gave up 2 bases; unmatched junction bases: 2. Comment on this clone: Its antigen remains unidentified. This specimen includes other DNA sequences encoding the same CDR3.

Those who donated were healthy bone marrow donors. The primer mix had 60 Vbeta and 13 Jbeta primers. Clones were sequenced by immunoSEQ multiplex PCR, and TCRdb holds only the in-frame ones, with some missing. The repertoire holds approximately 150,000 clones, over 70% seen once, with around 1.3% in the top ten. The sequenced sample consisted of PBMCs. This clonotype was sampled from a man aged 50 to 59 in good health and CMV-seropositive. The chain combines TRBV9 with TRBJ2-7; 7 bases fit TRBD1. CDR3 nucleotides: TGTGCCAGCAGCGGACAGGGTGCCTACGAGCAGTACTTC. Translating it yields CASSGQGAYEQYF.